At least ten counts were recorded for the clone carrying this T cell receptor beta chain. What it binds is not known. This entry belongs to a study of T cell repertoires in cytomegalovirus infection. Turning to the study itself: TCR beta signatures that were public indicated CMV infection and matching HLA type. General study points: In two of eight donors, the top clonotype was HLA-C-restricted CMV-specific.

TCRdb re-derived calls from the reads in MiXCR, one entry per CDR3 protein. The sample records approximately 89,000 distinct CDR3 sequences, 20% to 30% being singletons. CDR3 length: 17 residues. Unmatched junction bases numbered 10, after V lost 1 base and J lost 7 bases. CDR1 is SGHVT, CDR2 SQSDAQ, per germline. V is TRBV7-4 and J is TRBJ2-1; 10 positions match TRBD2. This TCR derives from a human donor in good health (CMV status not recorded). Some clones in this sample may be carry-over from other donors' samples. Specimen: CD8+ T cells from cultured PBMCs, collected from culture after CMV antigen stimulation. CDR3 sequence: CASSLDFLAGVSNEQFF. The CDR3 DNA sequence: TGTGCCAGCAGCTTAGACTTCCTAGCGGGAGTATCAAATGAGCAGTTCTTC.